This entry lists 13 T cell receptor beta chains sequenced from one sample in a study of blood T cells in healthy people across ages. For the second PCR, which ran for about 6 to 12 cycles, a sample-barcoded 5' primer and a J-beta primer mix were used. TCRdb reprocessed the 5' RACE reads with MiXCR, giving one entry per CDR3 protein. This sample carries 1.5 million to 2 million distinct CDR3 sequences, approximately 30% of them seen once, and the ten largest clones take over 7%. Specimen: blood. These receptors all stem from a woman aged 30 to 39 in good health.

This clonotype was found a few times. The chain is built from TRBV29-1 and TRBJ2-1, with 10 bases matching TRBD2. J gave up 10 bases and V 5 bases, and 5 bases lay outside the gene matches. Germline lookup yields CDR1 SQVTM and CDR2 ANQGSEA. This CDR3 has 12 amino acids. DNA for the CDR3: TGCAGCGTTAGCGGGGGGGCCGGGGAGCAGTTCTTC. It specifies CSVSGGAGEQFF.

This clonotype has at least ten counts. V and J are TRBV29-1 and TRBJ2-5, with TRBD1 identical over 10 bases. Per germline, CDR1 SQVTM and CDR2 ANQGSEA. The CDR3 is made up of 12 amino acids. V shed 6 bases, J shed 5 bases, and the junction held 3 bases outside the gene matches. The CDR3 is CSVRDRGETQYF. The DNA for the CDR3 is TGCAGCGTCCGGGACAGGGGCGAGACCCAGTACTTC.

This chain joins TRBV20-1 and TRBJ2-7, with 8 bases identical to TRBD2. This CDR3 spans 14 amino acids. Trimming cost V 5 bases and J 2 bases; bases outside gene matches: 8. CDR1 is DFQATT and CDR2 is SNEGSKA in the germline V gene (reference sequence). CDR3 nucleotides: TGCAGTGCTCGGACTAGCAATTACCCCTACGAGCAGTACTTC. The encoded protein is CSARTSNYPYEQYF.

This clonotype occurred a few times. The V and J genes are TRBV20-1 and TRBJ2-3; D possibly matches TRBD1 or TRBD2 (6 bases each). Germline V lookup: CDR1 DFQATT, CDR2 SNEGSKA (reference sequence). V lost 1 base and J lost 5, with 10 bases in between. The CDR3 runs to 13 residues. CDR3 bases: TGCAGTGCTAGAGCGGGGGCCCAAGATACGCAGTATTTT. Amino acid sequence: CSARAGAQDTQYF.

This clonotype showed up just a few times. CDR3 coding DNA: TGCAGTGCTGCCTTTGCGGGGGGGAACGAGCAGTACTTC. As protein: CSAAFAGGNEQYF. The chain is built from TRBV20-1 and TRBJ2-7; 9 nucleotides agree with TRBD2. The CDR3 is 13 amino acids. CDR1 and CDR2 (germline): DFQATT, SNEGSKA (reference sequence). J was trimmed by 5 bases and V by 5 bases; bases with no gene match: 7.

This clonotype was seen a few times. This rearrangement joins TRBV4-2 to TRBJ2-4; 8 bases are shared with TRBD2. The ends lost 1 base at V and 4 bases at J; junction bases unmatched: 9. Germline CDR1 LGHNA, CDR2 YNFKEQ. The CDR3 loop spans 17 amino acids. In nucleotides, the CDR3 is TGTGCCAGCAGCCAAGCTGAGGGCGGGAGGATAAAAAACATTCAGTACTTC. It yields the protein CASSQAEGGRIKNIQYF.

Many counts were recorded for this clonotype. The chain carries TRBV6-1 and TRBJ2-5; 9 bases are a match to TRBD1. The CDR3 runs 13 residues. The germline V gene has CDR1 MNHNS and CDR2 SASEGT. Trimming cost V 6 bases and J 5 bases; bases outside gene matches: 4. The CDR3 protein is CASRGQGGETQYF. Here the CDR3 DNA reads TGTGCCAGCAGGGGACAGGGAGGGGAGACCCAGTACTTC.

The V and J genes are TRBV29-1 and TRBJ2-5; weak D call: TRBD2 (6 bases). V lost 7 bases, J lost 4 bases, and 19 bases lay in between. The CDR3 sequence is 14 residues long. Germline V gene lookup returns CDR1 SQVTM and CDR2 ANQGSEA. CDR3 nucleotides: TGCAGCGCCTTGGGTGGGGGGTTAGGAGAGACCCAGTACTTC. Translating gives CSALGGGLGETQYF.

As regards this clonotype: One end of the junction varies from germline; a read error may be responsible. The DNA for the CDR3 is TGTGCCGGCAGCTTAGATACACCTAACACTGAAGCTTTCTTT. It yields the protein CAGSLDTPNTEAFF. This rearrangement joins TRBV11-2 to TRBJ1-1; D is undetermined. CDR1 and CDR2 (germline): SGHAT, FQNNGV. The CDR3 sequence is 14 residues long.

The chain couples TRBV2 to TRBJ2-1, with 9 bases identical to TRBD2. In germline, CDR1 is SNHLY, CDR2 FYNNEI. The CDR3 runs to 15 residues. V lost 4 bases, J lost 5 bases, and 6 bases stayed unmatched. CDR3 nucleotides: TGTGCCAGCAGTGCCTCCTTAGCGGGAGACAATGAGCAGTTCTTC. Translation gives CASSASLAGDNEQFF.

This clonotype was recorded at least ten times. The chain couples TRBV6-5 to TRBJ1-4, with TRBD1 identical over 10 bases. Trimming at V came to 4 bases and at J to 8 bases, leaving 4 bases not matched to a gene. The CDR3 sequence is 14 residues long. Germline CDR1 MNHEY, CDR2 SVGAGI. The CDR3 nucleotides read TGTGCCAGCAGTTGGGACAGGGGTGAGGAAAAACTGTTTTTT. Amino acids: CASSWDRGEEKLFF.

The chain is built from TRBV20-1 and TRBJ1-2; D is unresolved. Trimming removed 3 bases from V and 3 bases from J, with 11 bases in between. This CDR3 region has 13 residues. CDR1 and CDR2 (germline): DFQATT, SNEGSKA (reference sequence). CDR3 sequence (DNA): TGCAGTGCTAGCACAGACGGGGACTATGGCTACACCTTC. It encodes CSASTDGDYGYTF.

This clonotype was found a few times. The gene calls are TRBV20-1 and TRBJ1-2, with D maybe TRBD1 (6 bases). Deletions cut 1 base from V and 8 bases from J, with 20 bases between. The CDR3 length is 15 residues. Germline V lookup: CDR1 DFQATT, CDR2 SNEGSKA (reference sequence). The CDR3 loop is CSARGSPGARRGYTF. CDR3 sequence (DNA): TGCAGTGCTAGAGGTTCCCCGGGGGCACGTAGGGGCTACACCTTC.